A selection of T cell receptor beta chains follows, all from one sample in a study of T cells in Graves' hyperthyroidism and ophthalmopathy. TCRdb re-called the multiplex PCR reads through MiXCR, storing one row per CDR3 protein. The data hold roughly 250,000 distinct CDR3 sequences, with more than 14% observed a single time. Sequencing used blood. These receptors all stem from a woman aged 35 to 49 with Graves' hyperthyroidism that later progressed to Graves' ophthalmopathy. Each CDR3 is given with its conserved first and last residue. D genes are given only for firm matches. The size field is filled for only some rows; it gives once, few, many or a size class.

.	TRBJ1-5	many	TRBV15	CATSRESAYSNQPQHF	TGTGCCACCAGCAGAGAGTCGGCTTATAGCAATCAGCCCCAGCATTTT
TRBD1	TRBJ1-5	many	TRBV2	CASSPPKGAMGNQPQHF	TGTGCCAGCAGCCCACCTAAGGGGGCGATGGGCAATCAGCCCCAGCATTTT
.	TRBJ1-3	many	TRBV12-3/TRBV12-4	CASSPGRRGNTIYF	TGTGCCAGCAGTCCCGGCAGGCGTGGAAACACCATATATTTT
.	TRBJ2-2	.	TRBV3-1	CASSQEGRNTGELFF	TGTGCCAGCAGCCAAGAAGGCCGGAACACCGGGGAGCTGTTTTTT
.	TRBJ1-5	many	TRBV6-1	CASSEAPGDAWPQHF	TGTGCCAGCAGTGAAGCGCCGGGGGACGCTTGGCCCCAGCATTTT
.	TRBJ2-7	many	TRBV29-1	CSVEDRPYEQYF	TGCAGCGTTGAGGACCGGCCCTACGAGCAGTACTTC
.	TRBJ1-6	many	TRBV5-5	CASSLTTEDSPLHF	TGTGCCAGCAGCCTGACGACAGAGGATTCACCCCTCCACTTT
TRBD2	TRBJ2-1	many	TRBV10-2	CASSWTSGRNEQFF	TGCGCCAGCAGCTGGACTAGCGGGAGAAATGAGCAGTTCTTC
TRBD1	TRBJ2-7	few	TRBV12-3/TRBV12-4	CASSMTGLLHEQYF	TGTGCCAGCAGTATGACAGGGTTACTTCACGAGCAGTACTTC
.	TRBJ2-5	many	TRBV11-2	CASSLEGAAPQETQYF	TGTGCCAGCAGCTTAGAGGGGGCCGCGCCCCAAGAGACCCAGTACTTC
.	TRBJ1-2	many	TRBV20-1	CSARGGINYGYTF	TGCAGTGCTAGAGGGGGTATAAACTATGGCTACACCTTC
TRBD1	TRBJ2-7	.	TRBV12-3/TRBV12-4	CASNRQGASYEQYF	TGTGCCAGCAATCGACAGGGGGCCTCCTACGAGCAGTACTTC
.	TRBJ2-1	many	TRBV20-1	CSARDKLARGLFQQFF	TGCAGTGCTAGAGACAAGCTAGCAAGGGGCCTTTTTCAGCAGTTCTTC
TRBD2	TRBJ2-3	many	TRBV7-2	CASSPGIAGGNTQYF	TGTGCCAGCAGCCCCGGGATAGCGGGAGGGAATACGCAGTATTTT
.	TRBJ1-1	many	TRBV12-5	CASGLPGTEAFF	TGTGCTAGTGGTTTGCCAGGGACTGAAGCTTTCTTT
.	TRBJ1-1	many	TRBV10-2	CASIRKGNTEAFF	TGCGCCAGCATAAGAAAAGGGAACACTGAAGCTTTCTTT